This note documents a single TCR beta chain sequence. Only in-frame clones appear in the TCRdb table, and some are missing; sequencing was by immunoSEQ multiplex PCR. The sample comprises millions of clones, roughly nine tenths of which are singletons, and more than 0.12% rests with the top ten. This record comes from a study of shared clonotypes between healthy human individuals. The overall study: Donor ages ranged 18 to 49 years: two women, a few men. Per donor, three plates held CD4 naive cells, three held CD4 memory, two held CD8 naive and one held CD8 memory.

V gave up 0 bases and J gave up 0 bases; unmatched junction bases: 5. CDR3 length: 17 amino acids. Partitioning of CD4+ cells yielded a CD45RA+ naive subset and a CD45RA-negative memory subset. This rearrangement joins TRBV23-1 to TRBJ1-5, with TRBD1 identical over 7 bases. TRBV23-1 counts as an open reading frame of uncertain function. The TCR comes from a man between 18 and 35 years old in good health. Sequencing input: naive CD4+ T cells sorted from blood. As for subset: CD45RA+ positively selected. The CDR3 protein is CASSQSQQGYSNQPQHF. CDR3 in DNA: TGCGCCAGCAGTCAATCTCAACAGGGGTATAGCAATCAGCCCCAGCATTTT.